A single sample is the source of the 24 T cell receptor beta chains below, sequenced in a study of human T cells and chemical hapten exposure. MiXCR was run by TCRdb on the RACE reads, yielding one entry per CDR3 protein. Seen here are roughly 64,000 distinct CDR3 sequences, 10% to 12% observed once, and the top ten hold 3% to 4.5%. The time point here: pre-sensitization, week 0. Treatment described: therapeutic diphenylcyclopropenone sensitization with weekly scalp DPC. The source material was whole blood, sampled in connection with sensitization to the hapten diphenylcyclopropenone (DPC). The source of these receptors is a woman aged 35 to 49 with alopecia areata. Some clones in this sample may be carry-over from other donors' samples.

On this clonotype itself: This clone may be a read error of a much larger clone one base away. The chain has TRBV7-2 and TRBJ2-6; the D gene could be TRBD1 or TRBD2 (5 bases each). Germline assignment: CDR1 SGHTA and CDR2 FQGNSA. This CDR3 comprises 16 residues. The CDR3 coding sequence is TGTGCCAGCAGCTTCAGGGCGGGCTCTGGGGCCAACGTCGTGACTTTC. This encodes CASSFRAGSGANVVTF. The full variable domain, completed using reference TRBV7-2 and TRBJ2-6, is GAGVSQSPSNKVTEKGKDVELRCDPISGHTALYWYRQSLGQGLEFLIYFQGNSAPDKSGLPSDRFSAERTGGSVSTLTIQRTQQEDSAVYLCASSFRAGSGANVVTFGAGSRLTVL.

This clonotype was recorded many times. V and J are TRBV7-3 and TRBJ1-2; 7 positions agree with TRBD1. The CDR3 has 13 residues. Germline CDR1 is SGHTA and CDR2 is FQGTGA. With V trimmed by 4 bases and J by 6 bases, 5 bases remained unmatched. The CDR3 nucleotides are TGTGCCAGCAGCTCGGACAGGCTGGATGGCTACACCTTC. It codes for CASSSDRLDGYTF.

This clonotype was seen a few times. The chain recombines TRBV28 with TRBJ1-5; no clear D gene. Per the germline V gene, CDR1 is MDHEN and CDR2 is SYDVKM. This CDR3 spans 12 amino acids. Trimming cost V 4 bases and J 6 bases, with 7 bases left between them. CDR3 in DNA: TGTGCCAGCAGTTCGGAAGGTCAGCCCCAGCATTTT. Protein: CASSSEGQPQHF.

This clonotype has just a few counts. The V and J genes are TRBV19 and TRBJ2-7; D is ambiguous. The CDR3 consists of 13 residues. Germline CDR1 LNHDA, CDR2 SQIVND (reference sequence). The V end lost 4 bases, the J end lost 3 bases, and 10 bases lay between the germline ends. The CDR3 DNA is TGTGCCAGTAGTAACCAGTACCTCTACGAGCAGTACTTC. This gives the protein CASSNQYLYEQYF.

This clonotype has a count of ten or more. This chain connects TRBV10-3 to TRBJ2-7; D perhaps matches TRBD1 (5 bases). V lost 6 bases, J lost 7 bases, and 19 bases lay in between. Looked up from germline, CDR1 is ENHRY and CDR2 is SYGVKD. This CDR3 is 14 amino acids long. CDR3 sequence: CAIRNRLVDTEQYF. CDR3 bases: TGTGCCATCAGAAACAGGTTGGTCGATACAGAGCAGTACTTC.

J is TRBJ2-5 and V is TRBV19; unclear D gene. The CDR3 is 14 residues long. Trimming shortened V by 5 bases and J by 5 bases, and 15 bases separated the two germline ends. The germline V gene encodes CDR1 LNHDA and CDR2 SQIVND (reference sequence). CDR3 sequence (DNA): TGTGCCAGTAGTGAGACCGGGCCACGGGAGACCCAGTACTTC. It codes for CASSETGPRETQYF.

This clonotype was seen at least ten times. The chain recombines TRBV5-4 with TRBJ2-7; the match to TRBD1 covers 9 bases. Germline lookup yields CDR1 SGHNT and CDR2 YYREEE (reference sequence). V shed 4 bases and J 0 bases; nucleotides not matched to a gene: 2. CDR3 length: 14 amino acids. CDR3 DNA: TGTGCCAGCAGCACGACAGGGGGCTCCTACGAGCAGTACTTC. It translates to CASSTTGGSYEQYF.

At least ten counts were recorded for this clonotype. V and J are TRBV29-1 and TRBJ1-5, with 7 bases matching TRBD1. CDR1 and CDR2 from the germline V gene are SQVTM and ANQGSEA. With V trimmed by 5 bases and J by 4 bases, 11 bases remained unmatched. This CDR3 contains 15 residues. This CDR3 is CSVFEGAGGNQPQHF. The CDR3 bases are TGCAGCGTTTTTGAGGGGGCAGGGGGGAATCAGCCCCAGCATTTT.

This rearrangement joins TRBV29-1 to TRBJ2-1; TRBD2 agrees at 9 bases. Germline loops: CDR1 SQVTM, CDR2 ANQGSEA. Trimming at V came to 7 bases and at J to 5 bases, leaving 0 bases not matched to a gene. The CDR3 is 11 residues long. CDR3 sequence: CSGTSDNEQFF. CDR3 bases: TGCAGCGGGACTAGCGACAATGAGCAGTTCTTC.

This clonotype came up many times. This chain connects TRBV4-3 to TRBJ2-1, with no clear D. The germline V gene encodes CDR1 LGHNA and CDR2 YSLEER. V was shortened by 1 base and J by 0 bases, with 10 bases between the two germline ends. CDR3 length equals 16 residues. The CDR3 is CASSQAVTGSYNEQFF. For the CDR3, the DNA is TGCGCCAGCAGCCAAGCAGTTACCGGCTCCTACAATGAGCAGTTCTTC.

This clonotype appeared many times. This sequence joins TRBV4-1 and TRBJ2-7, with unresolved D. Trimming took 0 bases from V and 6 from J, leaving 9 bases between them. CDR1 and CDR2 (germline): MGHRA, YSYEKL. The CDR3 spans 13 residues. The CDR3 DNA is TGCGCCAGCAGCCAAGAGGGTTTCCGCGAGCAGTACTTC. Translating it yields CASSQEGFREQYF.

This clonotype occurred many times. The chain couples TRBV5-6 to TRBJ1-5; D is perhaps TRBD1 (5 bases). The CDR3 is made up of 18 amino acids. With 0 bases removed from V and 0 bases from J, the gap between germline ends came to 16 bases. Germline V gene lookup returns CDR1 SGHDT and CDR2 YYEEEE. The CDR3 DNA sequence: TGTGCCAGCAGCTTGGCCGGAAACGGACATAATAGCAATCAGCCCCAGCATTTT. This sequence encodes CASSLAGNGHNSNQPQHF.

This clonotype was counted a few times. This chain uses TRBV20-1 with TRBJ2-1; D unresolved. The CDR3 runs to 12 residues. V lost 7 bases to trimming and J lost 5 bases, with 12 bases between them. The germline V gene encodes CDR1 DFQATT and CDR2 SNEGSKA (reference sequence). CDR3 sequence (DNA): TGCAGTGTCAATGCTCAGGACAATGAGCAGTTCTTC. This translates into CSVNAQDNEQFF.

V usage is TRBV28 and J usage is TRBJ1-5; a possible D gene is TRBD1 (5 bases). This CDR3 comprises 14 residues. V was clipped by 6 bases and J by 6 bases, with 15 bases between them. Per the germline V gene, CDR1 is MDHEN and CDR2 is SYDVKM. CDR3 region: CASSGGPSGQPQHF. CDR3 in DNA: TGTGCCAGCAGCGGGGGTCCCTCGGGTCAGCCCCAGCATTTT.

In this sample, this clonotype turned up many times. The gene calls are TRBV10-3 and TRBJ2-7, with D uncertain. The CDR3 totals 12 residues. V lost 0 bases and J 4 bases, leaving 4 bases between the germline ends. From germline, CDR1 is ENHRY and CDR2 SYGVKD. CDR3 protein: CAISESGYEQYF. CDR3 in DNA: TGTGCCATCAGTGAGTCGGGATACGAGCAGTACTTC.

This clonotype has a handful of counts. The chain combines TRBV20-1 with TRBJ1-3; 9 bases fit TRBD1. CDR3 length: 16 residues. From germline, CDR1 is DFQATT and CDR2 SNEGSKA (reference sequence). Unmatched junction bases numbered 4, after V lost 0 bases and J lost 1 base. CDR3 DNA: TGCAGTGCTAGAGACACAGGGGGCCTATCTGGAAACACCATATATTTT. As protein: CSARDTGGLSGNTIYF.

This clonotype was detected only a few times. V usage is TRBV10-3 and J usage is TRBJ2-5; 10 bases line up with TRBD1. Germline lookup yields CDR1 ENHRY and CDR2 SYGVKD. The CDR3 is made up of 12 amino acids. The ends lost 11 bases at V and 4 bases at J; junction bases unmatched: 4. The CDR3 DNA is TGTGCCTCTCGACAGGGGGCAGAGACCCAGTACTTC. It translates to CASRQGAETQYF.

CDR3 sequence: CSVEDLGGSGANVLTF. Here the CDR3 DNA reads TGCAGCGTTGAAGATCTAGGCGGGTCTGGGGCCAACGTCCTGACTTTC. This chain joins TRBV29-1 and TRBJ2-6; TRBD2 might be the D (5 bases). The germline gives CDR1 SQVTM, CDR2 ANQGSEA. V was pared by 0 bases and J by 1 base, with 10 bases between. The CDR3 extends over 16 amino acids.

The V call is TRBV29-1, the J call TRBJ2-1; 7 bases align to TRBD1. The germline V gene encodes CDR1 SQVTM and CDR2 ANQGSEA. The CDR3 is 14 amino acids. Trimming removed 4 bases from V and 3 bases from J; junction bases left unmatched: 6. This CDR3 reads CSVGGDRVYNEQFF. The CDR3 DNA is TGCAGCGTTGGGGGAGACAGGGTCTACAATGAGCAGTTCTTC.

Many counts were recorded for this clonotype. This chain uses TRBV6-2 or TRBV6-3 with TRBJ1-1; a possible D gene is TRBD1 (6 bases). Per the germline V gene, CDR1 is MNHEY and CDR2 is SVGEGT. CDR3 length: 14 residues. V gave up 2 bases and J gave up 5 bases, with 12 bases separating them. CDR3 region: CASSYAGGGTEAFF. In DNA form, the CDR3 reads TGTGCCAGCAGTTACGCGGGGGGCGGAACTGAAGCTTTCTTT.

This clonotype has ten or more counts. The rearrangement joins TRBV5-4 to TRBJ2-1; TRBD2 matches 14 bases. The CDR3 loop spans 19 amino acids. The germline gives CDR1 SGHNT, CDR2 YYREEE (reference sequence). The J segment lost 5 bases and the V segment lost 4 bases, leaving 14 bases of the junction unmatched. The CDR3 sequence: CASSGTTGTSGRFNNEQFF. In DNA, the CDR3 is TGTGCCAGCAGCGGGACGACCGGGACTAGCGGGAGATTCAACAATGAGCAGTTCTTC. The full variable domain, with the rest looked up from reference TRBV5-4 and TRBJ2-1, is ETGVTQSPTHLIKTRGQQVTLRCSSQSGHNTVSWYQQALGQGPQFIFQYYREEENGRGNFPPRFSGLQFPNYSSELNVNALELDDSALYLCASSGTTGTSGRFNNEQFFGPGTRLTVL.

The chain links TRBV29-1 to TRBJ2-7, with D perhaps matching TRBD2 (5 bases). The CDR3 sequence is 11 residues long. Trimming left V 6 bases short and J 7 bases short, with 13 bases between. In germline, CDR1 is SQVTM, CDR2 ANQGSEA. CDR3 DNA sequence: TGCAGCGTGAGATTACGGGGAGAGCAGTACTTC. Amino acid sequence: CSVRLRGEQYF.

This clonotype occurred many times. The rearrangement links TRBV7-2 to TRBJ2-2, with 7 bases lining up with TRBD2. Germline assignment: CDR1 SGHTA and CDR2 FQGNSA. With V trimmed by 3 bases and J by 4 bases, 11 bases remained unmatched. CDR3 size: 17 residues. CDR3 in DNA: TGTGCCAGCAGCTTGGGTATCGCAGCGGGGATCACCGGGGAGCTGTTTTTT. Protein sequence: CASSLGIAAGITGELFF.

This clonotype showed up many times. This chain joins TRBV6-5 and TRBJ2-7; 8 bases match TRBD2. Germline lookup yields CDR1 MNHEY and CDR2 SVGAGI. V dropped 5 bases and J dropped 3; count of bases not matched to a gene: 3. CDR3 length: 13 amino acids. The CDR3 sequence: CASSRGGHYEQYF. The CDR3 DNA reads as TGTGCCAGCAGTCGGGGGGGCCACTACGAGCAGTACTTC.